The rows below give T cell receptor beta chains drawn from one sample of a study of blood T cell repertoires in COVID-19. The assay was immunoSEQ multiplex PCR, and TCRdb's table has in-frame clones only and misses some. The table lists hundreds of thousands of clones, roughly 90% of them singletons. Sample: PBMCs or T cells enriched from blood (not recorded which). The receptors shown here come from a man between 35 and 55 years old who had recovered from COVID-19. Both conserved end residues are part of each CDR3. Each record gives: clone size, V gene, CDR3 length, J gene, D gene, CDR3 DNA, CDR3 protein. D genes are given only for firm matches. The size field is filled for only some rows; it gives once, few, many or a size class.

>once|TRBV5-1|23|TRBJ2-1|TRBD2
TGCGCCAGCAGCTTTCAAGCGGGATCCACTACGGCCCCCCGCACGAGCTCCTACAATGAGCAGTTCTTC
CASSFQAGSTTAPRTSSYNEQFF
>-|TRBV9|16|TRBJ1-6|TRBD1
TGTGCCAGCAGCGTGGGGACAGCCCCATATAATTCACCCCTCCACTTT
CASSVGTAPYNSPLHF
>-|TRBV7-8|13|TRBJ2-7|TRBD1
TGTGCCAGCAGCTCCCGACAGGGTCTCGAGCAGTACTTC
CASSSRQGLEQYF
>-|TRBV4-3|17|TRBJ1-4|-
TGCGCCAGCAGCCAGTTATCTATCCGGGGAACTAATGAAAAACTGTTTTTT
CASSQLSIRGTNEKLFF
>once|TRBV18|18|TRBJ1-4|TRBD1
TGTGCCAGCTCACCCAACGAACTACGACAGGGGGCAGCTGAAAAACTGTTTTTT
CASSPNELRQGAAEKLFF
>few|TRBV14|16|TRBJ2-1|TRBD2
TGTGCCAGCAGCACGATTAGCGGGGGACCAAACAATGAGCAGTTCTTC
CASSTISGGPNNEQFF
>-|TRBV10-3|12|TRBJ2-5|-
TGTGCCATCAGTGAGCCCAGGGAGACCCAGTACTTC
CAISEPRETQYF
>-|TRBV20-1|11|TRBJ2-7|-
TGCAGTGCTAGAGACCCCCCGTGGCAGTACTTC
CSARDPPWQYF
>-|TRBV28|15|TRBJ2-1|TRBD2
TGTGCCAGCAGGCAACCCGGGACTAGCGGGACTGAGCAGTTCTTC
CASRQPGTSGTEQFF
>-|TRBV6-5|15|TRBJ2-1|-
TGTGCCAGCAGTTACTCGGGGCAGGTGACGGATGAGCAGTTCTTC
CASSYSGQVTDEQFF
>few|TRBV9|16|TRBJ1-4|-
TGTGCCAGCAGCGTAAGCGGGGGCGGAACTAATGAAAAACTGTTTTTT
CASSVSGGGTNEKLFF
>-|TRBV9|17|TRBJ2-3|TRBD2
TGTGCCAGCAGCGAGAGGACTAGCGGGGGGATCACAGATACGCAGTATTTT
CASSERTSGGITDTQYF
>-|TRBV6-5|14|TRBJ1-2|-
TGTGCCAGCAGGACGGCCAGGGAAAACTATGGCTACACCTTC
CASRTARENYGYTF
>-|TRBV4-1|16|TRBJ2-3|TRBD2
TGCGCCAGCAGCCAAGATGGGAGCGGGGGTACAGATACGCAGTATTTT
CASSQDGSGGTDTQYF
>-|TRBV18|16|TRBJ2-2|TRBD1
TGTGCCAGCTCACCACGACAGGGTACGAACACCGGGGAGCTGTTTTTT
CASSPRQGTNTGELFF
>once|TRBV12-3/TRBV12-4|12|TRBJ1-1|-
TGTGCCAGCAGTCTCGACAGCACTGAAGCTTTCTTT
CASSLDSTEAFF
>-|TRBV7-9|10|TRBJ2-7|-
TGTGCCCTTGGGGAGGCCGAGCAGTACTTC
CALGEAEQYF
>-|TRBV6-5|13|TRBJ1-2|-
TGTGCCAGCACCAAAACAGGGTTTAATGGCTACACCTTC
CASTKTGFNGYTF
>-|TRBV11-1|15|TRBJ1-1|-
TGTGCCAGCAGCCCAAGACAGCTACTGAACACTGAAGCTTTCTTT
CASSPRQLLNTEAFF
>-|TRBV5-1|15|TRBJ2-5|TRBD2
TGCGCCAGCAGCTTAGGCGGGAGGCTAAAGGAGACCCAGTACTTC
CASSLGGRLKETQYF